Shown below are 12 T cell receptor beta chains from a single sample sequenced in a study of T cells in Graves' hyperthyroidism and ophthalmopathy. TCR beta CDR3 regions were amplified from RNA transcripts. An initial round of RT-PCR targeting the TCR CDR3 relied on the HTBI primer set. TCRdb independently ran MiXCR on the multiplex PCR reads; one entry per CDR3 protein. The data show under 350,000 distinct CDR3 sequences, over 20% seen once. Sequenced material: blood. The receptors here all came from a woman in her forties or fifties with Graves' hyperthyroidism.

This clonotype appeared a few times. V gene TRBV2 combines with J gene TRBJ2-2; 11 bases map to TRBD1. Trimming removed 5 bases from V and 7 bases from J; junction bases left unmatched: 3. Germline V gives CDR1 SNHLY, CDR2 FYNNEI. CDR3 length equals 14 residues. As DNA, the CDR3 is TGTGCCAGCAGTCGGACAGGGGGCTTCGGGGAGCTGTTTTTT. The encoded protein is CASSRTGGFGELFF.

This clonotype has a count of ten or more. This chain connects TRBV12-3 or TRBV12-4 to TRBJ2-1, with 11 bases that match TRBD2. Losses at the gene ends were 7 bases for V and 3 bases for J; bases not matched to a gene: 5. This CDR3 comprises 15 residues. CDR3 DNA: TGTGCCAGCAACCGACTAGCGGGGATCTACAATGAGCAGTTCTTC. Translation gives CASNRLAGIYNEQFF.

J is TRBJ2-5 and V is TRBV5-8; TRBD2 matches 15 bases. From germline, CDR1 is SGHTS and CDR2 YDEGEE. The CDR3 length is 19 residues. The J segment lost 2 bases and the V segment lost 3 bases, leaving 11 bases of the junction unmatched. In DNA form, the CDR3 reads TGTGCCAGCAGCTCCTTTGCGGGACTAGCGGGAGGAATTCAAGAGACCCAGTACTTC. Its translation: CASSSFAGLAGGIQETQYF.

V gene TRBV6-1 combines with J gene TRBJ2-7, with D uncertain. Germline V gene data show CDR1 as MNHNS and CDR2 as SASEGT. The CDR3 contains 11 residues. The V gene lost 6 bases and the J gene lost 6 bases, with 9 bases spanning the gap. The CDR3 spells CASRETGEQYF. CDR3 sequence (DNA): TGTGCCAGCAGAGAGACGGGCGAGCAGTACTTC.

Ten or more counts support this clonotype. The chain is built from TRBV28 and TRBJ1-2, with 8 bases matching TRBD1. The CDR3 runs to 16 residues. Germline CDR1 reads MDHEN; CDR2 reads SYDVKM. V shed 3 bases, J shed 4 bases, and the junction held 10 bases outside the gene matches. In DNA, the CDR3 is TGTGCCAGCAGTTTTCGATTTGCAGGGGGCTTCTATGGCTACACCTTC. Translating gives CASSFRFAGGFYGYTF.

The rearrangement joins TRBV5-1 to TRBJ2-5; weak D call: TRBD2 (6 bases). The CDR3 runs 15 residues. The V gene's germline CDR1 is SGHRS and CDR2 YFSETQ. The V end was cut by 2 bases, the J end by 2 bases, with 13 bases between. This chain's CDR3 is CASSFPGGLQETQYF. CDR3 DNA sequence: TGCGCCAGCAGCTTCCCCGGCGGACTACAAGAGACCCAGTACTTC.

Ten or more counts support this clonotype. V is TRBV6-5 and J is TRBJ1-2; D gene ambiguous. Trimming left V 0 bases short and J 5 bases short, with 13 bases between. The CDR3 is 15 residues long. Per germline, CDR1 MNHEY and CDR2 SVGAGI. CDR3 bases: TGTGCCAGCAGTTACTCTACGGGAGGAGGGTATGGCTACACCTTC. Translated, it gives CASSYSTGGGYGYTF.

This clonotype has at least ten counts. This chain joins TRBV5-1 and TRBJ1-2; 10 bases are a match to TRBD1. This CDR3 contains 16 residues. V lost 1 base, J lost 3 bases, and 6 bases stayed unmatched. From germline, CDR1 is SGHRS and CDR2 YFSETQ. In nucleotides, the CDR3 is TGCGCCAGCAGCTTGTCTATTGGACAGGGGGACTATGGCTACACCTTC. Protein sequence: CASSLSIGQGDYGYTF.

The table lists this clonotype with many counts. The gene calls are TRBV4-1 and TRBJ1-5; 8 bases map to TRBD1. V trimming: 0 bases; J trimming: 4 bases; junction bases outside the gene matches: 8. This CDR3 has 17 amino acids. Germline CDR1 and CDR2: MGHRA and YSYEKL. CDR3: CASSQDPQGAQNQPQHF. The DNA for the CDR3 is TGCGCCAGCAGCCAAGACCCTCAGGGGGCGCAGAATCAGCCCCAGCATTTT.

This clonotype was recorded at least ten times. V is TRBV2 and J is TRBJ1-2, with D possibly matching TRBD1 (5 bases). The germline CDR1 and CDR2 sequences are SNHLY and FYNNEI. The CDR3 is made up of 13 amino acids. The V gene lost 5 bases and the J gene lost 2 bases, with 9 bases spanning the gap. The CDR3 region has the DNA TGTGCCAGCAGTAAGGACAAGAACTATGGCTACACCTTC. Its protein product is CASSKDKNYGYTF.

This clonotype has just a few counts. With a much larger clone just one base away, this may be a read error. The chain recombines TRBV6-5 with TRBJ1-1; D not certain. The CDR3 loop spans 15 amino acids. With 0 bases removed from V and 0 bases from J, the gap between germline ends came to 8 bases. Germline V CDR1 and CDR2: MNHEY, SVGAGI. CDR3 bases: TGTGCCAGCAGTTACTCTTACGGTCTGAACACTGAAGCTTTCTTT. Translation gives CASSYSYGLNTEAFF.

The chain has TRBV29-1 and TRBJ2-2, with 7 positions matching TRBD1. CDR1 is SQVTM, CDR2 ANQGSEA, per germline. There are 13 residues in the CDR3. V shed 8 bases and J 1 base; nucleotides not matched to a gene: 4. CDR3 residues: CSSRTGNTGELFF. In DNA, the CDR3 is TGCAGCTCCCGGACAGGGAACACCGGGGAGCTGTTTTTT.